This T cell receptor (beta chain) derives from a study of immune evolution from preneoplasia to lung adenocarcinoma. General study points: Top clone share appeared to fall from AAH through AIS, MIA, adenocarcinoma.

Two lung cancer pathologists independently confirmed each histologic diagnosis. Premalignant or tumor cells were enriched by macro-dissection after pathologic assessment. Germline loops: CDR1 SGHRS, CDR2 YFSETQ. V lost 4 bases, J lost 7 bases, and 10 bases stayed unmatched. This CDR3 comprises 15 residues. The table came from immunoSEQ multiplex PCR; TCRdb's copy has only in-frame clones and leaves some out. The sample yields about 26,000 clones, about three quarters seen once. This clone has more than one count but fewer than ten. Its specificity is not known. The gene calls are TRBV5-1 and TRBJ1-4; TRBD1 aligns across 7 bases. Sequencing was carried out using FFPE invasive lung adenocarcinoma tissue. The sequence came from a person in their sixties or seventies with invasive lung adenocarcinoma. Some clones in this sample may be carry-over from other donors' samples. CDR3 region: CASSPDRMGSEKLFF. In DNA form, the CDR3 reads TGCGCCAGCAGCCCGGACAGGATGGGAAGTGAAAAACTGTTTTTT.